These 27 T cell receptor beta chains were sequenced from one sample in a study of blood T cell repertoires in COVID-19. Assay: immunoSEQ multiplex PCR; the TCRdb copy retains only in-frame clones and omits some. Found here are 80,000 or so clones, 80% of them singletons; the top ten hold under 5.5%. The specimen was peripheral blood. The receptors derive from a woman aged 70-85 years with acute or convalescent COVID-19.

The chain couples TRBV2 to TRBJ1-2, with D tentatively TRBD1 (5 bases). V lost 0 bases and J 2 bases, leaving 10 bases between the germline ends. The germline gives CDR1 SNHLY, CDR2 FYNNEI. This CDR3 comprises 15 residues. The CDR3: CASSEAPTVNYGYTF. CDR3 coding DNA: TGTGCCAGCAGTGAAGCCCCGACAGTGAACTATGGCTACACCTTC.

CDR3 region: CASMTGATEAFF. DNA for the CDR3: TGTGCCAGCATGACAGGCGCCACTGAAGCTTTCTTT. The chain recombines TRBV6-5 with TRBJ1-1; TRBD1 is a possible D gene (6 bases). V shed 7 bases and J shed 4 bases, with 10 bases lying between them. Germline CDR1 MNHEY, CDR2 SVGAGI. The CDR3 spans 12 residues.

The J gene is TRBJ2-1, the V gene TRBV27; possibly TRBD1 for D (6 bases). Trimming took off 1 base at V and 11 bases at J, with 12 bases between the two ends. Per germline, CDR1 MNHEY and CDR2 SMNVEV (reference sequence). The CDR3 extends over 13 amino acids. The CDR3 sequence: CASSLLVGDKQFF. The CDR3 bases are TGTGCCAGCAGTTTATTAGTAGGGGACAAGCAGTTCTTC.

This clone was seen a single time. In DNA form, the CDR3 reads TGTGCCAGCAGTCCGAGTGGGGGCTTAAATTCGTCACCCCTCCACTTT. Protein: CASSPSGGLNSSPLHF. This sequence joins TRBV3-1 (or the pseudogene TRBV3-2) and TRBJ1-6; maybe TRBD1 (6 bases). The V end was cut by 6 bases, the J end by 10 bases, with 22 bases between. Germline values: CDR1 LGHDT, CDR2 YNNKEL (reference sequence). This CDR3 region has 16 residues.

The chain has TRBV3-1 (or the pseudogene TRBV3-2) and TRBJ1-3, with D tentatively TRBD1 (6 bases). CDR1 is LGHDT and CDR2 is YNNKEL in the germline V gene (reference sequence). V shed 1 base and J shed 0 bases, with 10 bases lying between them. The CDR3 contains 16 residues. This chain's CDR3 is CASSQGWGLSGNTIYF. The DNA for the CDR3 is TGTGCCAGCAGCCAAGGGTGGGGGCTCTCTGGAAACACCATATATTTT.

The genes are TRBV5-5 and TRBJ1-1; tentative D call: TRBD1 (5 bases). CDR1 and CDR2 from the germline V gene are SGHKS and YYEKEE (reference sequence). Deletions cut 3 bases from V and 3 bases from J, with 9 bases between. The CDR3 spans 13 residues. The CDR3 reads CASSWAGDTEAFF. The CDR3, as DNA: TGTGCCAGCAGCTGGGCGGGGGACACTGAAGCTTTCTTT.

V and J are TRBV6-2 or TRBV6-3 and TRBJ1-2, with D tentatively TRBD1 (5 bases). Between the trimmed V and J ends, which lost 7 bases and 0 bases, there was a span of 9 bases. This CDR3 is 13 amino acids long. Germline CDR1 reads MNHEY; CDR2 reads SVGEGT. CDR3 DNA sequence: TGTGCCAGCAACCCGACAGCTAACTATGGCTACACCTTC. Translation: CASNPTANYGYTF.

This clone has a handful of counts. The gene calls are TRBV7-6 and TRBJ2-3; 15 nucleotides match TRBD2. The CDR3 covers 17 residues. Losses at the gene ends were 1 base for V and 2 bases for J; bases not matched to a gene: 1. Germline V CDR1 and CDR2: SGHVS, FNYEAQ. For the CDR3, the DNA is TGTGCCAGCAGCTTAGGGACTAGCGGGGGGGTCACAGATACGCAGTATTTT. As protein: CASSLGTSGGVTDTQYF.

This clone is labeled medium-sized. The rearrangement uses TRBV19 and TRBJ2-1; 12 positions agree with TRBD2. The CDR3 is 18 amino acids. Germline V gene sequence: CDR1 LNHDA, CDR2 SQIVND (reference sequence). The junction had 8 bases not matched to a gene; V was cut back by 5 bases and J by 0 bases. The CDR3: CASSGTSGGLSSYNEQFF. CDR3 bases: TGTGCCAGTAGTGGCACTAGCGGGGGGCTGAGCTCCTACAATGAGCAGTTCTTC.

CDR3 amino acids: CASSRRFYGYTF. DNA of the CDR3: TGTGCCAGCAGTCGGAGGTTCTATGGCTACACCTTC. The J gene is TRBJ1-2, the V gene TRBV12-3 or TRBV12-4; D remains ambiguous. The CDR3 has 12 amino acids. The V end was cut by 5 bases, the J end by 4 bases, with 8 bases between.

This sequence joins TRBV5-1 and TRBJ2-5; 8 positions match TRBD2. The CDR3 extends over 14 amino acids. Germline V gene sequence: CDR1 SGHRS, CDR2 YFSETQ. Trimming cost V 2 bases and J 5 bases; bases outside gene matches: 5. CDR3 amino acids: CASSFGASGETQYF. CDR3 bases: TGCGCCAGCAGCTTTGGGGCTAGCGGGGAGACCCAGTACTTC.

The chain joins TRBV27 to TRBJ2-1; D is perhaps TRBD1 (6 bases). CDR1 and CDR2 (germline): MNHEY, SMNVEV (reference sequence). The CDR3 loop spans 17 amino acids. V lost 4 bases, J lost 3 bases, and 19 bases lay in between. CDR3 in DNA: TGTGCCAGCAGTTGGTCCGCTAGTCAGGGGATCTACAATGAGCAGTTCTTC. Translation gives CASSWSASQGIYNEQFF.

This chain links TRBV12-3 or TRBV12-4 with TRBJ1-5; no firm D call. The length of the CDR3 is 13 residues. V was cut by 6 bases and J by 5 bases, with 11 bases left in between. The CDR3 DNA reads as TGTGCCAGCAGCCAATATAGAGATCAGCCCCAGCATTTT. Translated, it gives CASSQYRDQPQHF.

The CDR3 is CASSSGLGQGDYNEQFF. In nucleotides, the CDR3 is TGTGCCAGCAGCTCAGGTTTAGGACAGGGTGACTACAATGAGCAGTTCTTC. The rearrangement uses TRBV7-8 and TRBJ2-1; 8 nucleotides line up with TRBD1. This CDR3 comprises 17 residues. The trim removed 4 bases at V and 3 bases at J, leaving 11 bases unmatched. Germline-derived CDR1 and CDR2 are SGHVS and FQNEAQ.

This chain connects TRBV19 to TRBJ1-3; tentative D call: TRBD1 (5 bases). CDR1 is LNHDA and CDR2 is SQIVND in the germline V gene (reference sequence). Deletions cut 3 bases from V and 1 base from J, with 13 bases between. This CDR3 is 16 amino acids long. In nucleotides, the CDR3 is TGTGCCAGTAGTATCCCTGGTCAGGGATCTGGAAACACCATATATTTT. It is translated as CASSIPGQGSGNTIYF.

The rearrangement joins TRBV9 to TRBJ2-7; 9 bases are a match to TRBD1. J lost 2 bases, V lost 5 bases, and 5 bases had no gene match. The CDR3 runs to 14 residues. The germline gives CDR1 SGDLS, CDR2 YYNGEE. The CDR3 is CASSVGDRAYEQYF. The CDR3 bases are TGTGCCAGCAGTGTCGGGGACAGGGCCTACGAGCAGTACTTC.

The chain uses TRBV18 and TRBJ2-1; D remains unclear. The CDR3 is 15 amino acids. Trimming stripped 0 bases from V and 5 bases from J, with 11 bases between. Germline V gene lookup returns CDR1 KGHSH and CDR2 LQKENI. This CDR3 reads CASSPPFARNNEQFF. The CDR3, as DNA: TGTGCCAGCTCACCACCGTTCGCCAGAAACAATGAGCAGTTCTTC.

V and J are TRBV13 and TRBJ1-3, with TRBD1 identical over 7 bases. The V gene end was trimmed by 2 bases and the J gene end by 11 bases; junction bases not matched to a gene: 12. CDR3 length equals 15 residues. Germline CDR1 reads PRHDT; CDR2 reads FYEKMQ (reference sequence). CDR3 in DNA: TGTGCCAGCAGCTTACGAGAACAGGGGTGGGGCCCCATATATTTT. Translated, it gives CASSLREQGWGPIYF.

The gene calls are TRBV6-5 and TRBJ1-5; possible D gene TRBD1, 6 bases. Trimming shortened V by 7 bases and J by 6 bases, and 19 bases separated the two germline ends. This CDR3 comprises 15 residues. CDR1 is MNHEY, CDR2 SVGAGI, per germline. DNA for the CDR3: TGTGCCAGCAAAGGAGCCGCAGCAGGGGCTCAGCCCCAGCATTTT. This translates into CASKGAAAGAQPQHF.

The chain joins TRBV7-6 to TRBJ1-4, with a tentative D call TRBD1 (6 bases). This CDR3 contains 14 residues. CDR1 is SGHVS, CDR2 FNYEAQ, per germline. V was shortened by 5 bases and J by 3 bases, with 10 bases between the two germline ends. CDR3 sequence (DNA): TGTGCCAGCAGCGAGCGGACAGCTAATGAAAAACTGTTTTTT. Amino acids: CASSERTANEKLFF.

This clone came up once. This rearrangement joins TRBV5-6 to TRBJ1-1, with D tentatively TRBD1 (5 bases). CDR1 is SGHDT, CDR2 YYEEEE, per germline. V was trimmed by 5 bases and J by 0 bases, leaving 17 bases between them. CDR3 size: 16 residues. The CDR3 reads CASRPFGGAMNTEAFF. The CDR3, as DNA: TGTGCCAGCAGACCATTTGGAGGGGCGATGAACACTGAAGCTTTCTTT.

The gene calls are TRBV11-2 and TRBJ2-2; 13 bases map to TRBD2. The CDR3 totals 17 residues. With V trimmed by 1 base and J by 4 bases, 3 bases remained unmatched. Germline CDR1 is SGHAT and CDR2 is FQNNGV. The CDR3 here is CASSLGLAGGLTGELFF. CDR3 bases: TGTGCCAGCAGCTTAGGACTAGCGGGGGGTCTCACCGGGGAGCTGTTTTTT.

This clone was recorded a few times. V usage is TRBV6-2 or TRBV6-3 and J usage is TRBJ1-5; D not resolved. V was shortened by 4 bases and J by 1 base, with 11 bases between the two germline ends. Germline CDR1 reads MNHEY; CDR2 reads SVGEGT. The CDR3 loop spans 15 amino acids. CDR3 region: CASSSGDGSNQPQHF. In DNA, the CDR3 is TGTGCCAGCAGTTCTGGAGATGGGAGCAATCAGCCCCAGCATTTT.

V gene TRBV27 combines with J gene TRBJ2-1, with D perhaps matching TRBD1 (5 bases). The CDR3 spans 15 residues. Per the germline V gene, CDR1 is MNHEY and CDR2 is SMNVEV (reference sequence). V was trimmed by 5 bases and J by 7 bases, leaving 18 bases between them. CDR3 DNA: TGTGCCAGCAGTAGACCAGGGCTCCCGTTGAATGAGCAGTTCTTC. Its translation: CASSRPGLPLNEQFF.

This chain links TRBV20-1 with TRBJ1-2; no clear D. CDR1 is DFQATT and CDR2 is SNEGSKA in the germline V gene (reference sequence). V gave up 4 bases and J gave up 7 bases, with 10 bases separating them. This CDR3 spans 11 amino acids. The CDR3, as DNA: TGCAGTGCTACCCCTTTCGGTGGCTACACCTTC. Translated: CSATPFGGYTF.

The chain carries TRBV25-1 and TRBJ1-3; weak D call: TRBD1 (6 bases). The ends were cut back, 5 bases at V and 2 bases at J, with 10 bases in the middle. CDR3 length equals 14 residues. CDR1 MGHDK and CDR2 SYGVNS come from the germline V gene. DNA for the CDR3: TGTGCCAGCAGTCTGGGGGCTGCTGGAAACACCATATATTTT. It specifies CASSLGAAGNTIYF.

The chain recombines TRBV18 with TRBJ1-1; TRBD1 might be the D (5 bases). With 3 bases removed from V and 5 bases from J, the gap between germline ends came to 16 bases. The germline gives CDR1 KGHSH, CDR2 LQKENI. The CDR3 consists of 15 residues. The CDR3 DNA is TGTGCCAGCTCACCGGCTTCGGGGGTACGGACTGAAGCTTTCTTT. Its translation is CASSPASGVRTEAFF.